This T cell receptor (beta chain) emerged from a study of CD8 T cells in ankylosing spondylitis. Study-level results: Blood of patients with ankylosing spondylitis appeared to be characterized by a TCR beta motif of eight or nine highly homologous variants. The disease-linked clones had a CD8+ phenotype and low blood frequencies. In the blood and synovial fluid of reactive arthritis, some motif variants had been previously reported. Within matched ankylosing spondylitis synovial fluid, disease-linked clones were reportedly significantly enriched.

V dropped 6 bases and J dropped 4 bases, with 12 bases sitting between them. The CDR3 contains 13 residues. CDR1 and CDR2 from the germline V gene are SGHDN and FVKESK. TCRdb recomputed calls from the 5' RACE reads with MiXCR, one row per CDR3 protein. The table lists under 130,000 distinct CDR3 sequences, approximately 25% of them singletons. Comment on this clonotype: Its antigen is undetermined.

Sequencing used synovial fluid, either unsorted or a sorted T cell fraction (not recorded which). This chain links TRBV14 with TRBJ1-1, with D perhaps matching TRBD1 (6 bases). This receptor was identified in a male donor with ankylosing spondylitis. This CDR3 reads CASRGRGSTEAFF. Written as DNA, the CDR3 is TGTGCCAGCAGGGGTAGGGGGAGCACTGAAGCTTTCTTT. Based on the CDR3 plus reference TRBV14 and TRBJ1-1, the full variable domain is EAGVTQFPSHSVIEKGQTVTLRCDPISGHDNLYWYRRVMGKEIKFLLHFVKESKQDESGMPNNRFLAERTGGTYSTLKVQPAELEDSGVYFCASRGRGSTEAFFGQGTRLTVV.